These 7 T cell receptor beta chains originate from one sample sequenced in a study of blood T cell repertoires in COVID-19 (TCRdb year 2020). To prepare the library, the immunoSEQ multiplex PCR assay was applied. The table comes from immuneACCESS by way of TCRdb, which keeps in-frame sequences with V and J called. Part of the clones is missing from these tables; in studies checked, under half for an unresolved V gene and the rest for unknown reasons. The table for this sample lists roughly 250,000 clones; about 90% of them were counted only once. Around 3.5% of the sample belongs to the ten largest clones. Sequenced input: peripheral blood. The receptors originated from a woman in her thirties or forties with acute or convalescent COVID-19.

CDR3 DNA sequence: TGTGCCAGCAGCGTAGAGGGGAGGGAGACCCAGTACTTC. Amino acid sequence: CASSVEGRETQYF. V gene TRBV9 combines with J gene TRBJ2-5; the D gene is possibly TRBD2 (6 bases). Germline values: CDR1 SGDLS, CDR2 YYNGEE. This CDR3 spans 13 amino acids. V was clipped by 0 bases and J by 5 bases, with 8 bases between them.

The chain joins TRBV2 to TRBJ1-1; no definite D call. The CDR3 consists of 13 residues. Trimming took off 5 bases at V and 1 base at J, with 8 bases between the two ends. The V gene's germline CDR1 is SNHLY and CDR2 FYNNEI. The CDR3 reads CASSKSENTEAFF. In DNA, the CDR3 is TGTGCCAGCAGTAAGTCAGAGAACACTGAAGCTTTCTTT.

This clone was seen just once. The chain has TRBV14 and TRBJ1-4; TRBD1 aligns across 9 bases. V lost 3 bases, J lost 8 bases, and 7 bases stayed unmatched. This CDR3 has 15 amino acids. Germline V CDR1 and CDR2: SGHDN, FVKESK. In nucleotides, the CDR3 is TGTGCCAGCAGCCAGGGCGACAGGGGGACGGAAAAACTGTTTTTT. Its translation: CASSQGDRGTEKLFF.

The J gene is TRBJ1-2, the V gene TRBV10-3; TRBD1 matches at 7 bases. This CDR3 spans 14 amino acids. J gave up 6 bases and V 3 bases, and 7 bases lay outside the gene matches. Germline V gene data show CDR1 as ENHRY and CDR2 as SYGVKD. The CDR3 protein is CAISEDRDADGYTF. The CDR3 nucleotides are TGTGCCATCAGTGAAGACAGGGACGCGGATGGCTACACCTTC.

The gene calls are TRBV14 and TRBJ1-1; TRBD1 aligns across 7 bases. This CDR3 contains 13 residues. V trimming: 4 bases; J trimming: 6 bases; junction bases outside the gene matches: 5. Germline values: CDR1 SGHDN, CDR2 FVKESK. CDR3 sequence reads: CASSLGTVAEAFF. CDR3 nucleotides: TGTGCCAGCAGCCTCGGGACAGTCGCTGAAGCTTTCTTT.

The chain couples TRBV7-2 to TRBJ1-2; D is ambiguous. The CDR3 consists of 16 residues. V gave up 1 base and J gave up 0 bases, with 12 bases separating them. Looked up from germline, CDR1 is SGHTA and CDR2 is FQGNSA. This chain's CDR3 is CASSLVRSGANYGYTF. In DNA, the CDR3 is TGTGCCAGCAGCTTAGTACGGTCCGGAGCTAACTATGGCTACACCTTC.

This sequence joins TRBV6-5 and TRBJ1-6; 9 bases map to TRBD1. Trimming at V came to 6 bases and at J to 9 bases, leaving 6 bases not matched to a gene. The length of the CDR3 is 14 residues. Germline lookup yields CDR1 MNHEY and CDR2 SVGAGI. CDR3 DNA sequence: TGTGCCAGCAGACAGACAGGGGGTATTTCACCCCTCCACTTT. Translating it yields CASRQTGGISPLHF.